This T cell receptor beta chain was identified in a study of T cell responses to AZD1222 COVID-19 vaccine. In the case of this clone: What it binds is not known.

Germline V lookup: CDR1 SGHNT, CDR2 YENEEA. This CDR3 contains 13 residues. With V trimmed by 3 bases and J by 4 bases, 2 bases remained unmatched. Findings and caveats of the study: Regions 160-218 and 743-854 held dominance among vaccine-associated CD4 TCRs, which spanned spike. Reports indicate that nearly half of spike-specific TCRs are directed at unmutated variant regions. The donors showed a predominance of white British ancestry and of females, with possible underestimation of clonal diversity. Baseline seropositivity occurred in only a handful of AZD1222 recipients.

Data came from immunoSEQ multiplex PCR; TCRdb stores just in-frame clones and leaves some out. The sample has roughly 140,000 clones; around nine tenths are singletons. This specimen was peripheral blood, taken on day 0 of AZD1222 vaccination. The clonotype comes from an adult in good health. V usage is TRBV11-3 and J usage is TRBJ1-1; 7 bases align to TRBD1. The CDR3 loop reads CASSFSGGTEAFF. The CDR3, as DNA: TGTGCCAGCAGCTTCTCAGGGGGCACTGAAGCTTTCTTT.